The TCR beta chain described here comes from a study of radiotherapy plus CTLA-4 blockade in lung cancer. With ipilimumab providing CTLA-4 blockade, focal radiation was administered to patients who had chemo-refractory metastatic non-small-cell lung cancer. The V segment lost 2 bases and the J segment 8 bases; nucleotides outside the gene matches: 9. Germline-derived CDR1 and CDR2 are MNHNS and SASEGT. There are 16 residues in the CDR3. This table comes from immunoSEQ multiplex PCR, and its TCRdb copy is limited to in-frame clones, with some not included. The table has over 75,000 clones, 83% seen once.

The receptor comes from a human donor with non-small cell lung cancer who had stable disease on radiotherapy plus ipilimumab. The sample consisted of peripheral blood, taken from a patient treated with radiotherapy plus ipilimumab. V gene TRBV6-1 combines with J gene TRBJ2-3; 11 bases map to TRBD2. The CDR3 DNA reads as TGTGCCAGCAGTGAATCTAGCGGGGGGCCGCGCGGTACGCAGTATTTT. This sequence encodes CASSESSGGPRGTQYF.